This TCR beta chain emerged from a study of T cell changes during pregnancy in multiple sclerosis. This CDR3 contains 18 residues. Per the germline V gene, CDR1 is SGHVS and CDR2 is FQNEAQ. V shed 5 bases, J shed 0 bases, and the junction held 11 bases outside the gene matches. This clone was detected only once. Only in-frame clones appear in the TCRdb table, and some are missing; sequencing was by immunoSEQ multiplex PCR. The sample lists roughly 22,000 clones, about 89% seen once, with roughly 0.59% in the top ten. The TCR comes from a female donor in good health, enrolled as a control in a pregnancy study. J is TRBJ2-2 and V is TRBV7-8; 8 bases line up with TRBD2. The sample in question was CD4+ T cells from peripheral blood mononuclear cells, obtained after pregnancy. The CDR3: CASSRLALAETNTGELFF. The CDR3 DNA sequence: TGTGCCAGCAGCCGATTAGCACTAGCGGAAACGAACACCGGGGAGCTGTTTTTT.